These T cell receptor beta chains were read from a single sample in a study of cytomegalovirus exposure and HLA in healthy donors. Assay used: immunoSEQ multiplex PCR; TCRdb lists only in-frame clones, some missing. The sample lists approximately 79,000 clones, around 78% occurring once. The sequencing sample was made of PBMCs. These receptor sequences come from a male donor in good health and CMV-seropositive. The CDR3 runs from the conserved cysteine through the conserved F or W. Each record gives: V gene, clone size, D gene, J gene, CDR3 DNA, CDR3 protein. The D gene is left open where the match is weak. Clone sizes are given selectively: once, few, many, or a class where the clone is expanded.

v_call: TRBV5-8
clone_size: NA
d_call: TRBD1
j_call: TRBJ1-1
cdr3_nt: TGTGCCAGCAGCCCATGGACAGGGGGCAGCACTGAAGCTTTCTTT
cdr3_aa: CASSPWTGGSTEAFF

v_call: TRBV5-4
clone_size: once
d_call: NA
j_call: TRBJ2-5
cdr3_nt: TGTGCCAGCAGCCCCGGGGGTGGAGAGACCCAGTACTTC
cdr3_aa: CASSPGGGETQYF

v_call: TRBV6-5
clone_size: NA
d_call: NA
j_call: TRBJ2-3
cdr3_nt: TGTGCCAGCAGTTGGCAGGGCGCAGATACGCAGTATTTT
cdr3_aa: CASSWQGADTQYF

v_call: TRBV19
clone_size: NA
d_call: NA
j_call: TRBJ2-7
cdr3_nt: TGTGCCAGTAGTCAGGGCCTCGAGCAGTACTTC
cdr3_aa: CASSQGLEQYF

v_call: TRBV4-1
clone_size: NA
d_call: TRBD1
j_call: TRBJ2-7
cdr3_nt: TGCGCCAGCAGCCTTCCCGGGACAGGCTCCTACGAGCAGTACTTC
cdr3_aa: CASSLPGTGSYEQYF

v_call: TRBV28
clone_size: NA
d_call: NA
j_call: TRBJ2-3
cdr3_nt: TGTGCCAGCAAGAGCGGCACTAGCACAGATACGCAGTATTTT
cdr3_aa: CASKSGTSTDTQYF

v_call: TRBV27
clone_size: NA
d_call: NA
j_call: TRBJ1-2
cdr3_nt: TGTGCCAGCAGTTCCTCAGGGGAAGCCTATGGCTACACCTTC
cdr3_aa: CASSSSGEAYGYTF

v_call: TRBV5-1
clone_size: NA
d_call: TRBD2
j_call: TRBJ2-7
cdr3_nt: TGCGCCAGCAGCCTGGGACTAGCGGGGATAGTTCCCCAGGGTGAGCAGTACTTC
cdr3_aa: CASSLGLAGIVPQGEQYF

v_call: TRBV5-4
clone_size: NA
d_call: TRBD1
j_call: TRBJ1-1
cdr3_nt: TGTGCCAGCAGCCCGACAGGGTCCCTTGCTGAAGCTTTCTTT
cdr3_aa: CASSPTGSLAEAFF

v_call: TRBV7-6
clone_size: NA
d_call: NA
j_call: TRBJ1-3
cdr3_nt: TGTGCCAGCAGCTCCTCACCCCTGACAGCTGGAAACACCATATATTTT
cdr3_aa: CASSSSPLTAGNTIYF

v_call: TRBV27
clone_size: NA
d_call: NA
j_call: TRBJ2-7
cdr3_nt: TGTGCCAGCAGTCCCGACGGACAATCCCGCGAGCAGTACTTC
cdr3_aa: CASSPDGQSREQYF

v_call: TRBV19
clone_size: NA
d_call: TRBD1
j_call: TRBJ1-2
cdr3_nt: TGTGCCAGTAGTATGATCGGGACAGGTGGCTACACCTTC
cdr3_aa: CASSMIGTGGYTF

v_call: TRBV5-1
clone_size: NA
d_call: TRBD1
j_call: TRBJ1-2
cdr3_nt: TGCGCCAGCAGTTCAATTGGACAGGAACTGTATAACTATGGCTACACCTTC
cdr3_aa: CASSSIGQELYNYGYTF

v_call: TRBV7-9
clone_size: NA
d_call: NA
j_call: TRBJ2-7
cdr3_nt: TGTGCCAGCAGCGGGAGCAGTTGGGAGCAGTACTTC
cdr3_aa: CASSGSSWEQYF

v_call: TRBV7-9
clone_size: NA
d_call: NA
j_call: TRBJ2-1
cdr3_nt: TGTGCCAGCAGCGAAAGGCGGGACAGTTACAATGAGCAGTTCTTC
cdr3_aa: CASSERRDSYNEQFF

v_call: TRBV28
clone_size: NA
d_call: NA
j_call: TRBJ1-1
cdr3_nt: TGTGCCAGCAGTTTCAGGGGCTCCAACACTGAAGCTTTCTTT
cdr3_aa: CASSFRGSNTEAFF

v_call: TRBV5-1
clone_size: NA
d_call: TRBD2
j_call: TRBJ2-5
cdr3_nt: TGCGCCAGCACCCCAAGAGGGGCGGGGGTCGAGACCCAGTACTTC
cdr3_aa: CASTPRGAGVETQYF

v_call: TRBV6-5
clone_size: NA
d_call: NA
j_call: TRBJ2-1
cdr3_nt: TGTGCCAGCAGTTACGAGGCGGGAAACAATGAGCAGTTCTTC
cdr3_aa: CASSYEAGNNEQFF

v_call: TRBV5-1
clone_size: NA
d_call: TRBD1
j_call: TRBJ1-5
cdr3_nt: TGCGCCAGCAGCCCGACAGGGGAACATCAGCCCCAGCATTTT
cdr3_aa: CASSPTGEHQPQHF

v_call: TRBV4-2
clone_size: NA
d_call: NA
j_call: TRBJ2-1
cdr3_nt: TGTGCCAGCAGCCAACTACAGGGCAATGAGCAGTTCTTC
cdr3_aa: CASSQLQGNEQFF

v_call: TRBV5-1
clone_size: few
d_call: TRBD1
j_call: TRBJ1-3
cdr3_nt: TGCGCCAGCAGCTTGGCAGGCGGACAGGCGAATTACTCTGGAAACACCATATATTTT
cdr3_aa: CASSLAGGQANYSGNTIYF

v_call: TRBV19
clone_size: NA
d_call: TRBD1
j_call: TRBJ2-7
cdr3_nt: TGTGCCAGTAGTCCGGGACAGGCTTCATACGAGCAGTACTTC
cdr3_aa: CASSPGQASYEQYF

v_call: TRBV28
clone_size: once
d_call: NA
j_call: TRBJ1-4
cdr3_nt: TGTGCCAGCACGAGTAATGAAAAACTGTTTTTT
cdr3_aa: CASTSNEKLFF

v_call: TRBV30
clone_size: NA
d_call: NA
j_call: TRBJ1-2
cdr3_nt: TGTGCCTGGGAGTTTGGAGGGTTC
cdr3_aa: CAWEFGGF

v_call: TRBV4-1
clone_size: NA
d_call: TRBD1
j_call: TRBJ2-7
cdr3_nt: TGCGCCAGCAGCCAGCGGGCCGGGACAGGCAACTCAGCCTACGAGCAGTACTTC
cdr3_aa: CASSQRAGTGNSAYEQYF